The clone carrying this T cell receptor (beta chain) was recorded many times. This CDR3 spans 11 amino acids. CDR1 and CDR2 (germline): SEHNR, FQNEAQ (reference sequence). Trimming stripped 4 bases from V and 2 bases from J, with 1 base between. TCRdb itself ran the reads through MiXCR, one entry per CDR3 protein. The table has roughly 5,800 distinct CDR3 sequences, around 9.5% seen once. The chain couples TRBV7-9 to TRBJ2-3; D is unclear. Sequencing was carried out using CD4+ T cells from synovial fluid. The clonotype originates from a human donor with rheumatoid arthritis. The CDR3 sequence is CASSSTDTQYF. In nucleotides, the CDR3 is TGTGCCAGCAGCTCCACAGATACGCAGTATTTT.